Shown below are 7 T cell receptor beta chains from a single sample sequenced in a study of blood T cells in healthy people across ages. For the second PCR, which ran for roughly 7 to 11 cycles, a sample-barcoded 5' primer and a J-beta primer mix were used. TCRdb recomputed calls from the 5' RACE reads with MiXCR, one row per CDR3 protein. The sample shows roughly 2 million distinct CDR3 sequences, less than 50% of them seen only once. The specimen was blood. The receptors here all came from a woman in her thirties or forties in good health.

The V gene is TRBV7-2, the J gene TRBJ2-1, with 14 bases lining up with TRBD2. CDR3 size: 17 residues. The J segment lost 5 bases and the V segment lost 5 bases, leaving 8 bases of the junction unmatched. Germline CDR1 SGHTA, CDR2 FQGNSA. The CDR3 protein is CASSRTGLAGAHNEQFF. CDR3 in DNA: TGTGCCAGCAGCAGAACGGGACTAGCGGGGGCCCACAATGAGCAGTTCTTC. The variable domain in full, completed from reference TRBV7-2 and TRBJ2-1, reads GAGVSQSPSNKVTEKGKDVELRCDPISGHTALYWYRQSLGQGLEFLIYFQGNSAPDKSGLPSDRFSAERTGGSVSTLTIQRTQQEDSAVYLCASSRTGLAGAHNEQFFGPGTRLTVL.

This chain links TRBV9 with TRBJ2-4, with D possibly matching TRBD1 (6 bases). The tail of the sequence fits TRBJ2-7 better, so the J call may be wrong. This CDR3 contains 15 residues. Germline V gives CDR1 SGDLS, CDR2 YYNGEE. The CDR3: CASSVGGGGPYEQYF. Here the CDR3 DNA reads TGTGCCAGCAGCGTAGGCGGTGGGGGCCCCTACGAGCAGTACTTC.

A few counts support this clonotype. Just one base apart from a much larger clone, this may be a read error. The chain is built from TRBV3-1 and TRBJ2-1, with D uncertain. CDR3 length: 12 residues. The germline V gene encodes CDR1 LGHDT and CDR2 YNNKEL (reference sequence). Trimming removed 2 bases at V and 5 bases at J, with 4 bases between. Written as DNA, the CDR3 is TGTGCCAGCAGCCAATCAGACAATGAGCAGTTCTTC. It yields the protein CASSQSDNEQFF.

The chain employs TRBV4-2 and TRBJ2-5, with D uncertain. V was clipped by 0 bases and J by 4 bases, with 12 bases between them. The CDR3 contains 15 residues. The germline CDR1 and CDR2 sequences are LGHNA and YNFKEQ. Here the CDR3 reads CASSQDLGVLETQYF. In nucleotides, the CDR3 is TGTGCCAGCAGCCAAGATCTCGGAGTATTAGAGACCCAGTACTTC.

The chain joins TRBV9 to TRBJ2-3; D call uncertain. Looked up from germline, CDR1 is SGDLS and CDR2 is YYNGEE. Trimming cost V 0 bases and J 2 bases, with 10 bases left between them. This CDR3 comprises 15 residues. For the CDR3, the DNA is TGTGCCAGCAGCGTAGTGGCCCAGAACACAGATACGCAGTATTTT. Protein sequence: CASSVVAQNTDTQYF.

V usage is TRBV7-2 and J usage is TRBJ2-1; D unresolved. The CDR3 contains 13 residues. Germline V lookup: CDR1 SGHTA, CDR2 FQGNSA. V was cut by 5 bases and J by 3 bases, with 8 bases left in between. The CDR3 protein is CASSVGYYNEQFF. CDR3 bases: TGTGCCAGCAGCGTAGGGTACTACAATGAGCAGTTCTTC.

The chain uses TRBV19 and TRBJ2-5; D perhaps matches TRBD2 (5 bases). This CDR3 region has 15 residues. Germline lookup yields CDR1 LNHDA and CDR2 SQIVND (reference sequence). The V end was cut by 1 base, the J end by 5 bases, with 14 bases between. In DNA, the CDR3 is TGTGCCAGTAGTATAGGGGCAGCGGTTAGGGAGACCCAGTACTTC. Amino acid sequence: CASSIGAAVRETQYF.